The 10 T cell receptor beta chains below were found in one sample sequenced in a study of technical replicates of blood from several donors. TCRdb's table, derived via immunoSEQ multiplex PCR, lists solely in-frame clones and lacks some. Of about 83,000 clones detected, roughly 94% appear once; the ten largest clones hold 0.25% to 0.3%. Sequencing used T cells isolated from PBMCs. All receptors come from a human donor in good health.

The chain links TRBV5-1 to TRBJ2-5, with a possible D match to TRBD1 (6 bases). Germline CDR1 reads SGHRS; CDR2 reads YFSETQ. Trimming left V 7 bases short and J 2 bases short, with 18 bases between. CDR3 length: 15 amino acids. DNA for the CDR3: TGCGCCAGCGGGGAGACAGGTTTTCAACAAGAGACCCAGTACTTC. The encoded protein is CASGETGFQQETQYF. The variable domain in full, with the rest retrieved from reference TRBV5-1 and TRBJ2-5, is KAGVTQTPRYLIKTRGQQVTLSCSPISGHRSVSWYQQTPGQGLQFLFEYFSETQRNKGNFPGRFSGRQFSNSRSEMNVSTLELGDSALYLCASGETGFQQETQYFGPGTRLLVL.

J is TRBJ1-1 and V is TRBV7-6; no reliable D call. The CDR3 contains 14 residues. CDR1 and CDR2 from the germline V gene are SGHVS and FNYEAQ. Deletions cut 0 bases from V and 1 base from J, with 6 bases between. The CDR3 DNA is TGTGCCAGCAGCTTAGCGGGAGGGAACACTGAAGCTTTCTTT. Protein: CASSLAGGNTEAFF.

This chain connects TRBV6-5 to TRBJ1-1; D is unclear. The CDR3 covers 14 residues. Deletions cut 0 bases from V and 4 bases from J, with 9 bases between. Germline V gene sequence: CDR1 MNHEY, CDR2 SVGAGI. The CDR3 sequence: CASSYSIRRTEAFF. The CDR3 DNA follows: TGTGCCAGCAGTTACTCGATCAGGCGCACTGAAGCTTTCTTT.

This chain links TRBV27 with TRBJ1-3; D unclear. The ends were cut back, 5 bases at V and 0 bases at J, with 8 bases in the middle. CDR1 MNHEY and CDR2 SMNVEV come from the germline V gene (reference sequence). The CDR3 consists of 14 residues. CDR3 in amino acids: CASSPYSSGNTIYF. The CDR3 nucleotides read TGTGCCAGCAGTCCGTACAGCTCTGGAAACACCATATATTTT.

The V call is TRBV15, the J call TRBJ2-7, with 7 bases aligning to TRBD1. This CDR3 is 14 amino acids long. Germline V gene sequence: CDR1 LNHNV, CDR2 YYDKDF (reference sequence). V lost 5 bases, J lost 4 bases, and 8 bases stayed unmatched. CDR3 DNA sequence: TGTGCCACCAGCCTCGGGACAGATGGATACGAGCAGTACTTC. Translating it yields CATSLGTDGYEQYF.

V is TRBV19 and J is TRBJ2-5, with TRBD1 matching over 12 bases. Germline V lookup: CDR1 LNHDA, CDR2 SQIVND (reference sequence). The CDR3 has 16 amino acids. Germline trimming cut 4 bases from V and 5 bases from J; bases unmatched to any gene: 8. DNA of the CDR3: TGTGCCAGTAGTAGGGACGGGACAGGGGGCCGGGAGACCCAGTACTTC. It translates to CASSRDGTGGRETQYF.

This chain connects TRBV9 to TRBJ1-4; D may be TRBD1 (5 bases). CDR3 length: 14 amino acids. Germline V gives CDR1 SGDLS, CDR2 YYNGEE. V dropped 3 bases and J dropped 6 bases, with 12 bases sitting between them. This chain's CDR3 is CASSAGTGDEKLFF. The CDR3 region has the DNA TGTGCCAGCAGCGCCGGGACGGGGGATGAAAAACTGTTTTTT.

The chain recombines TRBV7-9 with TRBJ2-5; no clear D gene. The CDR3 contains 13 residues. V was trimmed by 3 bases and J by 4 bases, leaving 9 bases between them. The germline CDR1 and CDR2 sequences are SEHNR and FQNEAQ (reference sequence). The DNA for the CDR3 is TGTGCCAGCAGCTTCTCGGGTGGAGAGACCCAGTACTTC. It translates to CASSFSGGETQYF. Complete variable domain (other parts from reference TRBV7-9 and TRBJ2-5): DTGVSQNPRHKITKRGQNVTFRCDPISEHNRLYWYRQTLGQGPEFLTYFQNEAQLEKSRLLSDRFSAERPKGSFSTLEIQRTEQGDSAMYLCASSFSGGETQYFGPGTRLLVL.

The CDR3 nucleotides are TGCGCCAGCAGCTTGATGCCAGGAAGCACAGATACGCAGTATTTT. Its protein is CASSLMPGSTDTQYF. The rearrangement joins TRBV5-1 to TRBJ2-3; no clear D. The germline CDR1 and CDR2 sequences are SGHRS and YFSETQ. This CDR3 spans 15 amino acids. The V and J ends lost 1 base and 0 bases respectively, with 9 bases between them.

The chain employs TRBV11-2 and TRBJ2-7; 7 nucleotides agree with TRBD2. V was pared by 0 bases and J by 4 bases, with 12 bases of the junction left unmatched. Germline-derived CDR1 and CDR2 are SGHAT and FQNNGV. The CDR3 loop spans 17 amino acids. The CDR3: CASSLDQFGLVKYEQYF. The CDR3 coding sequence is TGTGCCAGCAGCTTAGATCAGTTTGGACTAGTTAAGTACGAGCAGTACTTC.